The 18 T cell receptor beta chains in this list originate from one sample, sequenced in a study of shared clonotypes between healthy human individuals. TCRdb's copy holds only in-frame clones and misses some; the assay was immunoSEQ multiplex PCR. The table has roughly 1,100,000 clones, approximately 72% seen once. Material for sequencing was memory CD4+ T cells sorted from blood. Subset of the sample: CD45RA-negative fraction. These receptors were collected from a young man in good health.

This clone was counted at least ten times. CDR3 region: CSVDRGGNTGELFF. Here the CDR3 DNA reads TGCAGCGTTGATCGAGGGGGTAACACCGGGGAGCTGTTTTTT. This rearrangement joins TRBV29-1 to TRBJ2-2; TRBD1 might be the D (6 bases). The CDR3 length is 14 residues. Trimming stripped 3 bases from V and 2 bases from J, with 10 bases between. Germline CDR1 and CDR2: SQVTM and ANQGSEA.

This rearrangement joins TRBV29-1 to TRBJ2-3; D is ambiguous. Trimming pared 6 bases from V and 1 base from J, leaving 8 bases between. The CDR3 has 12 residues. The germline V gene has CDR1 SQVTM and CDR2 ANQGSEA. CDR3 region: CSVARGTDTQYF. In DNA, the CDR3 is TGCAGCGTGGCCCGGGGCACAGATACGCAGTATTTT.

The V and J genes are TRBV6-5 and TRBJ2-1; TRBD1 agrees at 9 bases. V was pared by 0 bases and J by 5 bases, with 5 bases of the junction left unmatched. The CDR3 runs 16 residues. Germline CDR1 reads MNHEY; CDR2 reads SVGAGI. CDR3 nucleotide sequence: TGTGCCAGCAGTTACTCGGGGACAGGGAACCACAATGAGCAGTTCTTC. Its translation: CASSYSGTGNHNEQFF.

The rearrangement uses TRBV7-2 and TRBJ2-2; 7 bases are shared with TRBD2. CDR3 length: 15 amino acids. The trim removed 1 base at V and 4 bases at J, leaving 3 bases unmatched. Germline CDR1 is SGHTA and CDR2 is FQGNSA. This chain's CDR3 is CASSLDGTITGELFF. The CDR3 nucleotides read TGTGCCAGCAGCTTAGACGGGACTATCACCGGGGAGCTGTTTTTT. Filled out from reference TRBV7-2 and TRBJ2-2, the complete variable domain reads GAGVSQSPSNKVTEKGKDVELRCDPISGHTALYWYRQSLGQGLEFLIYFQGNSAPDKSGLPSDRFSAERTGGSVSTLTIQRTQQEDSAVYLCASSLDGTITGELFFGEGSRLTVL.

This clone has a handful of counts. V gene TRBV9 combines with J gene TRBJ2-7; D ambiguous. The CDR3 totals 14 residues. Germline V gene lookup returns CDR1 SGDLS and CDR2 YYNGEE. V lost 0 bases and J 4 bases, leaving 11 bases between the germline ends. CDR3: CASSVDSSGYEQYF. CDR3 sequence (DNA): TGTGCCAGCAGCGTAGATTCTTCCGGGTACGAGCAGTACTTC.

This sequence joins TRBV4-2 and TRBJ2-1; 14 nucleotides agree with TRBD2. Germline V gene sequence: CDR1 LGHNA, CDR2 YNFKEQ. This CDR3 contains 20 residues. V shed 1 base and J 0 bases; nucleotides not matched to a gene: 8. For the CDR3, the DNA is TGTGCCAGCAGCCAAGCCTACTCCGGGACTAGCGGGAGCTCCTACAATGAGCAGTTCTTC. Its translation is CASSQAYSGTSGSSYNEQFF.

This clone has only a few counts. The chain recombines TRBV5-4 with TRBJ2-1, with 13 bases identical to TRBD2. Germline loops: CDR1 SGHNT, CDR2 YYREEE (reference sequence). V gave up 4 bases and J gave up 8 bases; unmatched junction bases: 3. The CDR3 is made up of 14 amino acids. CDR3 sequence: CASSRTSGSDEQFF. The CDR3 DNA sequence: TGTGCCAGCAGCCGGACTAGCGGGAGCGATGAGCAGTTCTTC.

The rearrangement uses TRBV27 and TRBJ2-3; D possibly uses TRBD1 or TRBD2 (5 bases each). The CDR3 has 17 residues. Germline lookup yields CDR1 MNHEY and CDR2 SMNVEV (reference sequence). The V and J ends lost 5 bases and 9 bases respectively, with 27 bases between them. This CDR3 is CASSPPQGRFFPGTQYF. CDR3 bases: TGTGCCAGCAGTCCCCCCCAGGGCCGTTTCTTCCCGGGAACGCAGTATTTT.

The chain recombines TRBV30 with TRBJ2-2; TRBD1 might be the D (5 bases). Trimming removed 3 bases from V and 5 bases from J, with 10 bases in between. The CDR3 is made up of 13 amino acids. Germline assignment: CDR1 GTSNPN and CDR2 SVGIG (reference sequence). The CDR3 coding sequence is TGTGCCTGGAGGACAGTGGGAACCGGGGAGCTGTTTTTT. Translated: CAWRTVGTGELFF.

In this sample, this clone turned up once. The CDR3 bases are TGTGCCGCTCTCAGGTTCGTGGACACCGGGGAGCTGTTTTTT. This sequence encodes CAALRFVDTGELFF. V gene TRBV6-5 combines with J gene TRBJ2-2; unclear D gene. This CDR3 is 14 amino acids long. V lost 11 bases and J 3 bases, leaving 16 bases between the germline ends. Germline-derived CDR1 and CDR2 are MNHEY and SVGAGI.

The chain employs TRBV10-1 and TRBJ2-5; TRBD2 agrees at 12 bases. Losses at the gene ends were 3 bases for V and 1 base for J; bases not matched to a gene: 6. Germline assignment: CDR1 WNHNN and CDR2 SYGVQD (reference sequence). CDR3 length equals 17 residues. The CDR3 sequence: CASSDGTSGFRQETQYF. In nucleotides, the CDR3 is TGCGCCAGCAGTGATGGGACTAGCGGGTTTCGCCAAGAGACCCAGTACTTC.

This clone has just one count. V usage is TRBV7-2 and J usage is TRBJ2-7, with 9 bases fitting TRBD1. From germline, CDR1 is SGHTA and CDR2 FQGNSA. Trimming cost V 4 bases and J 2 bases; bases outside gene matches: 9. The CDR3 is 16 residues long. The CDR3 protein is CASSSSDRGNPYEQYF. The CDR3 DNA is TGTGCCAGCAGCTCTTCCGACAGGGGGAACCCCTACGAGCAGTACTTC.

V gene TRBV6-4 combines with J gene TRBJ1-2, with TRBD1 as a possible D gene (6 bases). The CDR3 loop spans 14 amino acids. V was shortened by 2 bases and J by 2 bases, with 9 bases between the two germline ends. CDR1 is MRHNA and CDR2 is SNTAGT in the germline V gene. The CDR3 region is CASSDGGQNYGYTF. DNA of the CDR3: TGTGCCAGCAGTGACGGGGGGCAGAACTATGGCTACACCTTC.

V usage is TRBV18 and J usage is TRBJ2-7; D unclear. In germline, CDR1 is KGHSH, CDR2 LQKENI. Trimming took off 3 bases at V and 6 bases at J, with 18 bases between the two ends. This CDR3 spans 15 amino acids. CDR3 in DNA: TGTGCCAGCTCACCGAACGCGGCCCCGCCCGCCGAGCAGTACTTC. Its translation is CASSPNAAPPAEQYF.

The chain employs TRBV14 and TRBJ2-7; 9 bases agree with TRBD1. V was pared by 5 bases and J by 1 base, with 6 bases of the junction left unmatched. This CDR3 has 15 residues. Germline values: CDR1 SGHDN, CDR2 FVKESK. CDR3 sequence: CASSEMGTGSYEQYF. The CDR3, as DNA: TGTGCCAGCAGCGAGATGGGGACAGGGTCCTACGAGCAGTACTTC.

This chain connects TRBV6-1 to TRBJ1-4; D gene unclear. Between the trimmed V and J ends, which lost 6 bases and 8 bases, there was a span of 10 bases. CDR1 is MNHNS and CDR2 is SASEGT in the germline V gene. This CDR3 is 12 amino acids long. The CDR3 region is CASRGPSEKLFF. The CDR3 DNA is TGTGCCAGCAGAGGGCCGTCGGAAAAACTGTTTTTT.

This chain joins TRBV5-6 and TRBJ2-1, with no clear D. V shed 5 bases and J shed 0 bases, with 12 bases lying between them. CDR3 size: 15 residues. Germline loops: CDR1 SGHDT, CDR2 YYEEEE. The DNA of the CDR3 is TGTGCCAGCAGATCTGGACCTACCTCCTACAATGAGCAGTTCTTC. As protein: CASRSGPTSYNEQFF. The full variable domain, its missing parts supplied by reference TRBV5-6 and TRBJ2-1, is DAGVTQSPTHLIKTRGQQVTLRCSPKSGHDTVSWYQQALGQGPQFIFQYYEEEERQRGNFPDRFSGHQFPNYSSELNVNALLLGDSALYLCASRSGPTSYNEQFFGPGTRLTVL.

This chain links TRBV7-2 with TRBJ1-1; 7 bases align to TRBD1. The CDR3 consists of 15 residues. With 5 bases clipped from V and 1 base from J, the junction kept 7 bases outside the gene matches. CDR1 SGHTA and CDR2 FQGNSA come from the germline V gene. The CDR3 DNA reads TGTGCCAGCAGCCCACGGACAGGACAGAACACTGAAGCTTTCTTT. Translated, it gives CASSPRTGQNTEAFF.